Below are 25 T cell receptor beta chains sequenced from a single sample in a study of OX40 agonist ivuxolimab in advanced cancers. The table came from immunoSEQ multiplex PCR; TCRdb's copy has only in-frame clones and leaves some out. The sample records 96,000 or so clones, about 90% being singletons. The starting material was CD4+ or CD8+ T cells sorted from blood, obtained in a trial of the OX40 agonist ivuxolimab. Source of these receptors: an adult with an advanced solid tumor such as melanoma, head and neck, liver or kidney cancer.

The V gene is TRBV30, the J gene TRBJ2-7; D remains unclear. V was shortened by 4 bases and J by 2 bases, with 6 bases between the two germline ends. This CDR3 has 11 residues. CDR1 and CDR2 from the germline V gene are GTSNPN and SVGIG (reference sequence). CDR3 loop: CAWTETYEQYF. For the CDR3, the DNA is TGTGCCTGGACAGAAACCTACGAGCAGTACTTC. Using reference TRBV30 and TRBJ2-7 for the parts outside the CDR3, the full variable domain is SQTIHQWPATLVQPVGSPLSLECTVEGTSNPNLYWYRQAAGRGLQLLFYSVGIGQISSEVPQNLSASRPQDRQFILSSKKLLLSDSGFYLCAWTETYEQYFGPGTRLTVT.

The V and J genes are TRBV7-2 and TRBJ1-2; no clear D. Germline values: CDR1 SGHTA, CDR2 FQGNSA. The germline V and J ends were trimmed by 7 bases and 2 bases, with 14 bases remaining between them. The CDR3 sequence is 14 residues long. CDR3 DNA: TGTGCCAGCATCCCAAGCGGCAACAACTATGGCTACACCTTC. Protein: CASIPSGNNYGYTF.

V and J are TRBV7-2 and TRBJ1-5; TRBD1 matches at 8 bases. The CDR3 sequence is 14 residues long. The ends lost 2 bases at V and 6 bases at J; junction bases unmatched: 3. From germline, CDR1 is SGHTA and CDR2 FQGNSA. The CDR3 DNA reads as TGTGCCAGCAGCTTACAGGGACAGGTTCAGCCCCAGCATTTT. Its protein is CASSLQGQVQPQHF.

V gene TRBV5-4 combines with J gene TRBJ2-1; TRBD1 or TRBD2 may be the D gene (5 bases each). This CDR3 spans 15 amino acids. CDR1 and CDR2 from the germline V gene are SGHNT and YYREEE (reference sequence). The V and J ends lost 8 bases and 8 bases respectively, with 23 bases between them. CDR3 nucleotides: TGTGCCAGTAGCATACTCCGGGACGCCATCGATGAGCAGTTCTTC. This translates into CASSILRDAIDEQFF.

The DNA for the CDR3 is TGTGCCAGCAGCGAGGGGGGCCGGTTCACAGATACGCAGTATTTT. Residues: CASSEGGRFTDTQYF. The V call is TRBV7-9, the J call TRBJ2-3, with D perhaps TRBD1 or TRBD2 (6 bases each). Germline CDR1 SEHNR, CDR2 FQNEAQ (reference sequence). This CDR3 has 15 residues. With 5 bases removed from V and 2 bases from J, the gap between germline ends came to 14 bases.

The chain combines TRBV27 with TRBJ1-1; perhaps TRBD1 as D (6 bases). The germline V gene has CDR1 MNHEY and CDR2 SMNVEV (reference sequence). Trimming took 6 bases from V and 4 from J, leaving 15 bases between them. The CDR3 extends over 14 amino acids. This CDR3 is CASSQGLETTEAFF. The CDR3 DNA reads TGTGCCAGCAGCCAGGGGTTGGAAACCACTGAAGCTTTCTTT.

This sequence joins TRBV27 and TRBJ2-1, with 8 bases fitting TRBD2. Trimming at V came to 5 bases and at J to 7 bases, leaving 10 bases not matched to a gene. This CDR3 comprises 15 residues. Germline CDR1 is MNHEY and CDR2 is SMNVEV (reference sequence). CDR3: CASSLRAGVGNEQFF. In DNA form, the CDR3 reads TGTGCCAGCAGTCTAAGAGCGGGAGTAGGGAATGAGCAGTTCTTC.

This chain connects TRBV14 to TRBJ1-1; D gene ambiguous. CDR3 length equals 14 residues. Trimming pared 2 bases from V and 4 bases from J, leaving 11 bases between. Germline CDR1 is SGHDN and CDR2 is FVKESK. The CDR3 protein is CASSQYIAGTEAFF. As DNA, the CDR3 is TGTGCCAGCAGCCAATATATCGCGGGCACTGAAGCTTTCTTT.

The sample holds one count of this clone. V gene TRBV7-2 combines with J gene TRBJ2-1; D gene uncertain. Between the trimmed V and J ends, which lost 1 base and 2 bases, there was a span of 9 bases. There are 15 residues in the CDR3. Per the germline V gene, CDR1 is SGHTA and CDR2 is FQGNSA. The CDR3 loop reads CASSLELRAYNEQFF. CDR3 in DNA: TGTGCCAGCAGCTTAGAACTCCGAGCCTACAATGAGCAGTTCTTC.

This chain links TRBV5-1 with TRBJ2-1, with TRBD2 matching 9 bases. The CDR3 covers 16 residues. V lost 0 bases, J lost 7 bases, and 8 bases stayed unmatched. The germline gives CDR1 SGHRS, CDR2 YFSETQ. The CDR3 region has the DNA TGCGCCAGCAGCTTGGCTAGGGCTAGCGGGAAGAATGAGCAGTTCTTC. Protein product: CASSLARASGKNEQFF. The whole variable domain, filled in from reference TRBV5-1 and TRBJ2-1, reads KAGVTQTPRYLIKTRGQQVTLSCSPISGHRSVSWYQQTPGQGLQFLFEYFSETQRNKGNFPGRFSGRQFSNSRSEMNVSTLELGDSALYLCASSLARASGKNEQFFGPGTRLTVL.

The chain employs TRBV19 and TRBJ2-1, with 11 positions matching TRBD2. This CDR3 has 16 residues. Trimming took 3 bases from V and 6 from J; bases not matched to a gene: 7. Per the germline V gene, CDR1 is LNHDA and CDR2 is SQIVND (reference sequence). The CDR3 bases are TGTGCCAGTAGTATTTTCACTAGCGGGAGAAGCAATGAGCAGTTCTTC. This encodes CASSIFTSGRSNEQFF.

This clone came up once. The chain combines TRBV29-1 with TRBJ2-2; 9 positions agree with TRBD1. After removal of 6 bases from V and 6 bases from J, the junction contained 5 bases not matched to a gene. Germline V gives CDR1 SQVTM, CDR2 ANQGSEA. The CDR3 has 13 residues. The CDR3: CSVGQGVPGELFF. CDR3 nucleotides: TGCAGCGTGGGACAGGGAGTCCCCGGGGAGCTGTTTTTT.

The genes are TRBV14 and TRBJ2-2; D is unresolved. Per germline, CDR1 SGHDN and CDR2 FVKESK. V lost 3 bases and J lost 4, with 15 bases in between. This CDR3 is 16 amino acids long. The CDR3 is CASSQVSRPSTGELFF. In DNA, the CDR3 is TGTGCCAGCAGCCAGGTCTCGCGGCCGAGCACCGGGGAGCTGTTTTTT.

The chain couples TRBV9 to TRBJ2-3; 7 bases agree with TRBD2. V shed 4 bases, J shed 4 bases, and the junction held 9 bases outside the gene matches. Germline lookup yields CDR1 SGDLS and CDR2 YYNGEE. The CDR3 is made up of 15 amino acids. DNA of the CDR3: TGTGCCAGCAGCTACTTGGGGGGGGTGGCAGATACGCAGTATTTT. Translating it yields CASSYLGGVADTQYF.

The chain carries TRBV21-1 and TRBJ2-7. TRBV21-1 is tagged as a pseudogene. This CDR3 has 16 amino acids. As DNA, the CDR3 is TGTGCCAGCAGCCAGACGGGGGACACGAGCTCCTACGAGCAGTACTTC. Translated: CASSQTGDTSSYEQYF.

The chain joins TRBV9 to TRBJ2-3, with D perhaps matching TRBD1 or TRBD2 (6 bases each). Germline V gene sequence: CDR1 SGDLS, CDR2 YYNGEE. The V and J ends lost 0 bases and 1 base respectively, with 9 bases between them. The CDR3 loop spans 15 amino acids. This CDR3 reads CASSVVGGRTDTQYF. For the CDR3, the DNA is TGTGCCAGCAGCGTAGTAGGGGGGCGCACAGATACGCAGTATTTT.

The V gene is TRBV28, the J gene TRBJ1-1, with D possibly TRBD1 on 5 matching bases. V lost 5 bases and J 3 bases, leaving 13 bases between the germline ends. The CDR3 covers 14 residues. In germline, CDR1 is MDHEN, CDR2 SYDVKM. The CDR3 loop reads CASSPPGRHTEAFF. The CDR3, as DNA: TGTGCCAGCAGTCCCCCGGGGCGGCACACTGAAGCTTTCTTT.

The chain uses TRBV6-6 and TRBJ1-1, with a possible D match to TRBD1 (5 bases). The V gene's germline CDR1 is MNHNY and CDR2 SVGAGI (reference sequence). V gave up 6 bases and J gave up 3 bases, with 14 bases separating them. This CDR3 has 14 amino acids. In DNA form, the CDR3 reads TGTGCCAGCAGCCCGGGATGGGGCCACACTGAAGCTTTCTTT. This gives the protein CASSPGWGHTEAFF.

The rearrangement links TRBV7-9 to TRBJ2-7, with D tentatively TRBD2 (5 bases). V was shortened by 5 bases and J by 4 bases, with 18 bases between the two germline ends. From germline, CDR1 is SEHNR and CDR2 FQNEAQ (reference sequence). The CDR3 runs to 15 residues. The CDR3 sequence: CASSLGLQTGYEQYF. CDR3 DNA sequence: TGTGCCAGCAGCCTCGGACTCCAAACGGGATACGAGCAGTACTTC.

The chain joins TRBV7-2 to TRBJ2-7; 8 bases agree with TRBD1. Losses at the gene ends were 4 bases for V and 2 bases for J; bases not matched to a gene: 7. The V gene's germline CDR1 is SGHTA and CDR2 FQGNSA. The CDR3 is made up of 15 amino acids. The CDR3 DNA sequence: TGTGCCAGCAGCTATGGACAGGGCCAAACCTACGAGCAGTACTTC. As protein: CASSYGQGQTYEQYF. The full variable domain, in which reference TRBV7-2 and TRBJ2-7 provide the parts outside the CDR3, is GAGVSQSPSNKVTEKGKDVELRCDPISGHTALYWYRQSLGQGLEFLIYFQGNSAPDKSGLPSDRFSAERTGGSVSTLTIQRTQQEDSAVYLCASSYGQGQTYEQYFGPGTRLTVT.

The genes are TRBV4-1 and TRBJ2-1; 8 positions agree with TRBD2. CDR1 is MGHRA, CDR2 YSYEKL, per germline. The CDR3 contains 17 residues. V lost 4 bases to trimming and J lost 8 bases; unmatched junction nucleotides: 16. This CDR3 is CASSPPPRASGWDEQFF. The CDR3 DNA follows: TGCGCCAGCAGCCCCCCACCCCGGGCTAGCGGGTGGGATGAGCAGTTCTTC.

The chain recombines TRBV5-1 with TRBJ1-2; 9 bases are a match to TRBD1. Trimming removed 3 bases from V and 8 bases from J; junction bases left unmatched: 8. Germline V gene data show CDR1 as SGHRS and CDR2 as YFSETQ. This CDR3 is built from 14 residues. The CDR3 sequence: CASSWEGQGFGYTF. CDR3 nucleotide sequence: TGCGCCAGCAGCTGGGAGGGACAGGGTTTCGGCTACACCTTC.

This clone was seen just once. Written as DNA, the CDR3 is TGCGCCAGCAGCTTGGAGTACGAGCAGTACTTC. Its translation: CASSLEYEQYF. This sequence joins TRBV5-1 and TRBJ2-7; D is uncertain. CDR3 length: 11 residues. Germline CDR1 and CDR2: SGHRS and YFSETQ. V lost 0 bases to trimming and J lost 4 bases, with 2 bases between them.

The V call is TRBV11-3, the J call TRBJ2-1; D tentatively fits TRBD1 or TRBD2 (6 bases each). CDR3 size: 15 residues. Germline CDR1 reads SGHNT; CDR2 reads YENEEA. V was clipped by 5 bases and J by 6 bases, with 17 bases between them. CDR3 DNA sequence: TGTGCCAGCAGCCGGGGGCTCTTTGGGGGCAATGAGCAGTTCTTC. Protein product: CASSRGLFGGNEQFF.

This clone was counted a single time. The genes are TRBV27 and TRBJ2-2; 12 bases line up with TRBD2. Trimming took 5 bases from V and 7 from J; bases not matched to a gene: 5. The CDR3 covers 15 residues. Germline CDR1 reads MNHEY; CDR2 reads SMNVEV (reference sequence). The CDR3 DNA reads as TGTGCCAGCAGTAGACTAGCGGGAGTTGTCGGGGAGCTGTTTTTT. Amino acids: CASSRLAGVVGELFF.